The clone carrying this TCR beta chain was detected many times. Trimming removed 3 bases at V and 6 bases at J, with 19 bases between. This CDR3 comprises 15 residues. Germline V gives CDR1 DFQATT, CDR2 SNEGSKA (reference sequence). Thyroid surgery had not been preceded by any treatment in any patient. These data originate in a study of metastatic and nonmetastatic thyroid tumors. In the study's own analysis: The study took CDR3 differences across clinicopathological groups and made a distant-metastasis classifier for papillary thyroid cancer from them. TCRdb reassembled clones from the PCR reads with MiXCR. The V and J calls were determined by TCRdb, not by the authors. Of about 19,000 clones listed, approximately 24% are singletons.

This sequence joins TRBV20-1 and TRBJ2-3; perhaps TRBD1 as D (6 bases). This clonotype was sampled from a male donor with papillary thyroid cancer or a benign thyroid nodule (not recorded which). Some clones in this sample may be carry-over from other donors' samples. The sample consisted of blood. The CDR3 is CSASFQAGEGDTQYF. The CDR3 DNA reads as TGCAGTGCTAGTTTTCAGGCAGGGGAAGGGGATACGCAGTATTTT.